This entry lists 25 T cell receptor beta chains sequenced from one sample in a study of regulatory T cells in long-lasting Graves disease. This sample's time point: persistent/refractory GD, antithyroid drugs over 5 years with positive TRAb. The authors made the TCR library using RNA they extracted from PBMCs. According to the study, TCR beta libraries were built with iRepertoire HTBI primers and CDR3-region Arm-PCR. TCRdb recomputed calls from the multiplex PCR reads with MiXCR, one row per CDR3 protein. The table has hundreds of thousands of distinct CDR3 sequences, about 20% seen once. Specimen: peripheral blood mononuclear cells (PBMCs), collected when the disease was refractory, from a patient treated with antithyroid drugs. Every receptor here comes from a female donor with Graves disease.

This clonotype was detected many times. The genes are TRBV10-3 and TRBJ1-6, with D perhaps TRBD1 (5 bases). There are 13 residues in the CDR3. Trimming cost V 10 bases and J 10 bases, with 17 bases left between them. Germline loops: CDR1 ENHRY, CDR2 SYGVKD. The CDR3 DNA follows: TGTGCCACCGCAGGGAAAAGGGGCTCACCCCTCCACTTT. This gives the protein CATAGKRGSPLHF.

This clonotype was recorded many times. The J gene is TRBJ1-1, the V gene TRBV20-1; D uncertain. The V gene's germline CDR1 is DFQATT and CDR2 SNEGSKA (reference sequence). The CDR3 loop spans 12 amino acids. V was trimmed by 8 bases and J by 1 base, leaving 11 bases between them. DNA of the CDR3: TGCAGTAACTATCGGTCGAACACTGAAGCTTTCTTT. It specifies CSNYRSNTEAFF.

This clonotype was recorded many times. The rearrangement joins TRBV29-1 to TRBJ1-2; D is perhaps TRBD1 (5 bases). Trimming cost V 3 bases and J 6 bases, with 17 bases left between them. The CDR3 spans 14 residues. Germline V CDR1 and CDR2: SQVTM, ANQGSEA. The CDR3 DNA sequence: TGCAGCGTTGAGAGGGGCTACGGTCCCGATGGCTACACCTTC. It is translated as CSVERGYGPDGYTF.

This clonotype was seen at least ten times. V usage is TRBV2 and J usage is TRBJ1-2; 8 bases fit TRBD1. The ends lost 5 bases at V and 6 bases at J; junction bases unmatched: 5. The CDR3 has 13 amino acids. Looked up from germline, CDR1 is SNHLY and CDR2 is FYNNEI. In nucleotides, the CDR3 is TGTGCCAGCAGTTGGACAGGGACTAATGGCTACACCTTC. It yields the protein CASSWTGTNGYTF.

This clonotype was detected only a few times. The chain joins TRBV27 to TRBJ1-2, with D maybe TRBD1 (5 bases). Trimming stripped 3 bases from V and 8 bases from J, with 13 bases between. The CDR3 sequence is 13 residues long. Germline V lookup: CDR1 MNHEY, CDR2 SMNVEV (reference sequence). CDR3 sequence (DNA): TGTGCCAGCAGTTTGGGGGGAGGGATGGGCTACACCTTC. Amino acid sequence: CASSLGGGMGYTF.

Details on this clonotype: A clone one base away is much larger, so this may be a read error. Since no conserved phenylalanine or tryptophan closes the CDR3, a read error is the likely cause. DNA for the CDR3: TGTGCCACCAGCGAAGACGGGAACTATGGCTACACCTAC. Its protein product is CATSEDGNYGYTY. This chain links TRBV10-3 with TRBJ1-2; D not resolved. Trimming took off 10 bases at V and 2 bases at J, with 14 bases between the two ends. The CDR3 spans 13 residues. The germline V gene encodes CDR1 ENHRY and CDR2 SYGVKD.

The chain joins TRBV11-2 to TRBJ2-1; the D is unclear. The CDR3 has 16 amino acids. Germline values: CDR1 SGHAT, CDR2 FQNNGV. Trimming took off 0 bases at V and 4 bases at J, with 13 bases between the two ends. The CDR3 DNA sequence: TGTGCCAGCAGCTTAGATCCCAGATCGAGATACAATGAGCAGTTCTTC. Amino acids: CASSLDPRSRYNEQFF.

The table lists this clonotype with many counts. The chain recombines TRBV11-3 with TRBJ1-2; D gene unclear. Trimming left V 0 bases short and J 4 bases short, with 6 bases between. Per the germline V gene, CDR1 is SGHNT and CDR2 is YENEEA. The CDR3 extends over 13 amino acids. CDR3 sequence: CASSLDSVYGYTF. The CDR3 DNA reads TGTGCCAGCAGCTTAGATTCAGTCTATGGCTACACCTTC. Full variable domain (outside the CDR3, taken from reference TRBV11-3 and TRBJ1-2): EAGVVQSPRYKIIEKKQPVAFWCNPISGHNTLYWYLQNLGQGPELLIRYENEEAVDDSQLPKDRFSAERLKGVDSTLKIQPAELGDSAVYLCASSLDSVYGYTFGSGTRLTVV.

The chain joins TRBV20-1 to TRBJ2-4, with TRBD2 as a possible D gene (6 bases). V shed 1 base and J shed 2 bases, with 15 bases lying between them. CDR1 and CDR2 from the germline V gene are DFQATT and SNEGSKA (reference sequence). The CDR3 consists of 16 residues. The DNA for the CDR3 is TGCAGTGCTAGAGGAGGGAGGACGATAACCAAAAACATTCAGTACTTC. Amino acids: CSARGGRTITKNIQYF.

This clonotype was recorded a few times. The V gene is TRBV5-5, the J gene TRBJ1-2; 10 bases map to TRBD1. Germline CDR1 SGHKS, CDR2 YYEKEE (reference sequence). This CDR3 region has 13 residues. The junction had 3 bases not matched to a gene; V was cut back by 4 bases and J by 6 bases. The CDR3 sequence is CASSRQGADGYTF. The CDR3 nucleotides are TGTGCCAGCAGCCGACAGGGGGCAGATGGCTACACCTTC.

The V and J genes are TRBV6-1 and TRBJ2-1; 15 nucleotides align to TRBD2. V trimming: 5 bases; J trimming: 7 bases; junction bases outside the gene matches: 3. CDR3 size: 15 residues. Germline loops: CDR1 MNHNS, CDR2 SASEGT. This CDR3 is CASSRTSGRVNEQFF. CDR3 coding DNA: TGTGCCAGCAGTAGGACTAGCGGGAGGGTTAATGAGCAGTTCTTC.

This clonotype was detected only a few times. V is TRBV10-3 and J is TRBJ1-5; 9 bases are a match to TRBD1. CDR3 size: 19 residues. The ends lost 0 bases at V and 0 bases at J; junction bases unmatched: 9. CDR1 and CDR2 (germline): ENHRY, SYGVKD. CDR3 in DNA: TGTGCCATCAGTGAGTCTGGGACAGGGCCACTATATAGCAATCAGCCCCAGCATTTT. This sequence encodes CAISESGTGPLYSNQPQHF.

About this clonotype: A much larger clone differs by one base, so this may be a read error. The chain couples TRBV18 to TRBJ2-5; the D is unclear. Trimming stripped 5 bases from V and 4 bases from J, with 14 bases between. Germline V gene lookup returns CDR1 KGHSH and CDR2 LQKENI. CDR3 length: 14 residues. The CDR3 loop is CASSCSTWGETQYF. CDR3 DNA: TGTGCCAGCTCATGTTCAACTTGGGGAGAGACCCAGTACTTC.

This clonotype was found a few times. The genes are TRBV4-2 and TRBJ2-2; D not resolved. The V gene's germline CDR1 is LGHNA and CDR2 YNFKEQ. The V and J ends lost 4 bases and 6 bases respectively, with 6 bases between them. CDR3 size: 12 residues. For the CDR3, the DNA is TGTGCCAGCAGCCTTAGATCCGGGGAGCTGTTTTTT. Translated: CASSLRSGELFF.

This clonotype has just a few counts. V usage is TRBV7-2 and J usage is TRBJ2-7; TRBD1 is a possible D gene (5 bases). Trimming stripped 4 bases from V and 2 bases from J, with 15 bases between. The germline gives CDR1 SGHTA, CDR2 FQGNSA. The CDR3 is 15 amino acids. CDR3 coding DNA: TGTGCCAGCAGCTGGCGGAGCAGGGCCACCTACGAGCAGTACTTC. The encoded protein is CASSWRSRATYEQYF.

About this clonotype: This may arise from a read error, as a much more abundant clone is one base away. Because the CDR3 is missing its conserved closing phenylalanine or tryptophan, this is likely a read error. V gene TRBV19 combines with J gene TRBJ1-1, with D unresolved. This CDR3 is 14 amino acids long. Per the germline V gene, CDR1 is LNHDA and CDR2 is SQIVND (reference sequence). V was trimmed by 3 bases and J by 4 bases, leaving 12 bases between them. CDR3 loop: CASSIWVSVTEAFL. The CDR3, as DNA: TGTGCCAGTAGTATTTGGGTTTCGGTCACTGAAGCTTTCCTT.

This clonotype was detected only a few times. The chain links TRBV20-1 to TRBJ1-6, with 8 bases identical to TRBD1. The CDR3 loop spans 15 amino acids. Trimming removed 6 bases from V and 5 bases from J; junction bases left unmatched: 9. Germline loops: CDR1 DFQATT, CDR2 SNEGSKA (reference sequence). CDR3 amino acids: CSAKRTGTDNSPLHF. The CDR3 coding sequence is TGCAGTGCAAAGAGGACAGGGACGGATAATTCACCCCTCCACTTT.

Many counts were recorded for this clonotype. The chain is built from TRBV9 and TRBJ1-1; D is unclear. The germline V gene encodes CDR1 SGDLS and CDR2 YYNGEE. Trimming took 0 bases from V and 4 from J, leaving 7 bases between them. The CDR3 has 13 amino acids. CDR3: CASSVGLSTEAFF. In DNA form, the CDR3 reads TGTGCCAGCAGCGTAGGACTGAGCACTGAAGCTTTCTTT.

This clonotype was found a few times. V is TRBV6-2 or TRBV6-3 and J is TRBJ2-7; 9 nucleotides agree with TRBD2. The length of the CDR3 is 15 residues. Trimming at V came to 4 bases and at J to 4 bases, leaving 8 bases not matched to a gene. In germline, CDR1 is MNHEY, CDR2 SVGEGT. The CDR3 DNA sequence: TGTGCCAGCAGTTCAAGACTAGCGGAAAGTTACGAGCAGTACTTC. Translating it yields CASSSRLAESYEQYF.

This clonotype was detected only once. The chain links TRBV12-3 or TRBV12-4 to TRBJ2-1, with D possibly matching TRBD2 (5 bases). The V end lost 3 bases, the J end lost 0 bases, and 9 bases lay between the germline ends. This CDR3 region has 15 residues. The CDR3 DNA reads TGTGCCAGCAGTTTTGGAGGAAGCTCCTACAATGAGCAGTTCTTC. The encoded protein is CASSFGGSSYNEQFF.

This clonotype has just one count. One end of the junction is discordant with germline, which a read error may explain. V gene TRBV20-1 combines with J gene TRBJ2-7; D possibly corresponds to TRBD2 (5 bases). This CDR3 comprises 12 residues. Germline-derived CDR1 and CDR2 are DFQATT and SNEGSKA (reference sequence). The DNA of the CDR3 is TGCAGTACTAGAGTAATGGACTACGAGCAGTACTTC. Protein: CSTRVMDYEQYF.

The chain recombines TRBV7-9 with TRBJ2-2; no definite D call. In germline, CDR1 is SEHNR, CDR2 FQNEAQ (reference sequence). The germline V and J ends were trimmed by 2 bases and 3 bases, with 7 bases remaining between them. CDR3 length equals 14 residues. The CDR3 sequence is CASSLYQDTGELFF. In DNA, the CDR3 is TGTGCCAGCAGCTTATACCAAGACACCGGGGAGCTGTTTTTT.

Points on this clonotype: Being one base from a much bigger clone, this may be a read error. The CDR3 does not end in the conserved phenylalanine or tryptophan, so this is likely a read error. V and J are TRBV7-3 and TRBJ2-4, with 13 bases identical to TRBD2. Germline V gives CDR1 SGHTA, CDR2 FQGTGA. The CDR3 covers 17 residues. Trimming removed 3 bases from V and 6 bases from J; junction bases left unmatched: 8. CDR3 region: CASSFLELAGGGNIQYS. The DNA for the CDR3 is TGTGCCAGCAGCTTCCTTGAACTAGCGGGAGGGGGAAACATTCAGTACTCC.

This chain connects TRBV28 to TRBJ2-3, with D perhaps given as TRBD1 or TRBD2 (5 bases each). The CDR3 runs 12 residues. Trimming left V 6 bases short and J 9 bases short, with 13 bases between. Germline CDR1 and CDR2: MDHEN and SYDVKM. CDR3 sequence (DNA): TGTGCCAGCAGCTGGGACGGCCGCACGCAGTATTTT. It codes for CASSWDGRTQYF.

This clonotype was counted many times. The chain carries TRBV28 and TRBJ2-1, with 9 bases identical to TRBD1. This CDR3 has 14 amino acids. The germline V gene encodes CDR1 MDHEN and CDR2 SYDVKM. V lost 7 bases, J lost 5 bases, and 6 bases stayed unmatched. CDR3 loop: CASIRGTGNNEQFF. The CDR3 DNA sequence: TGTGCCAGCATTAGGGGGACAGGGAACAATGAGCAGTTCTTC. Combining the CDR3 with reference TRBV28 and TRBJ2-1 gives the whole variable domain DVKVTQSSRYLVKRTGEKVFLECVQDMDHENMFWYRQDPGLGLRLIYFSYDVKMKEKGDIPEGYSVSREKKERFSLILESASTNQTSMYLCASIRGTGNNEQFFGPGTRLTVL.